The sequence of this TCR beta chain was determined in a study of OX40 agonist ivuxolimab in advanced cancers. This CDR3 contains 18 residues. Germline V gives CDR1 SGHAT, CDR2 FQNNGV. V shed 7 bases, J shed 4 bases, and the junction held 14 bases outside the gene matches. Generated by immunoSEQ multiplex PCR, the TCRdb table keeps only in-frame clones and is missing some. The repertoire holds 55,000 to 75,000 clones, with about 84% as singletons. In regard to this clone: What it recognizes is unknown.

Study observations and caveats: Blood T cells, both CD4+ and CD8+, expanded clonally by week 6 at 0.1 to 3.0 mg/kg.

This sequence was found in an adult with an advanced solid tumor such as melanoma, head and neck, liver or kidney cancer. The material sequenced was CD4+ or CD8+ T cells sorted from blood, taken in a trial of the OX40 agonist ivuxolimab. The V gene is TRBV11-2, the J gene TRBJ2-1; 12 positions agree with TRBD1. The CDR3 is CASTGDRGRERGYNEQFF. CDR3 sequence (DNA): TGTGCCAGCACTGGGGACAGGGGGCGCGAGAGGGGTTACAATGAGCAGTTCTTC.